What follows describes a single T cell receptor (beta chain). Its antigen is unknown. This may be a read error, as it is one base from a much larger clone. A primer in the constant region served to generate TCR beta cDNA from approximately 460 ng of total RNA. TCR beta libraries came from three nested multiplex PCR rounds using slightly modified ARM-PCR. Amplification in the first two PCR rounds was performed using TRBV1-TRBV30 forward primers and a C-beta reverse primer for approximately 10 cycles each. TCRdb ran MiXCR on the multiplex PCR reads and lists one entry per CDR3 protein. The sample lists 95,000 to 150,000 distinct CDR3 sequences, around two thirds occurring once. There are 13 residues in the CDR3. The germline V and J ends were trimmed by 6 bases and 9 bases, with 21 bases remaining between them. Germline lookup yields CDR1 SQVTM and CDR2 ANQGSEA. It was from about 21-30 mg of unsorted bulk tissue that RNA and DNA were co-extracted.

This sample was taken from a study of tumor-infiltrating lymphocytes in primary liver carcinoma. Study-wide points: Relative to blood, tumors carried a significantly larger fraction of the repertoire in their top 250 clones (p = 0.039).

The TCR was taken from a woman in her fifties or sixties with primary liver carcinoma and hepatitis B virus infection. V is TRBV29-1 and J is TRBJ2-7; D could derive from TRBD1 or TRBD2 (5 bases each). The specimen sequenced was liver tumor tissue from sampling region 1. Subset: tumor region T1, superior pole. Written as DNA, the CDR3 is TGCAGCGTGGGGGATACGGGGAAGATCGCGCAGTACTTC. This translates into CSVGDTGKIAQYF.